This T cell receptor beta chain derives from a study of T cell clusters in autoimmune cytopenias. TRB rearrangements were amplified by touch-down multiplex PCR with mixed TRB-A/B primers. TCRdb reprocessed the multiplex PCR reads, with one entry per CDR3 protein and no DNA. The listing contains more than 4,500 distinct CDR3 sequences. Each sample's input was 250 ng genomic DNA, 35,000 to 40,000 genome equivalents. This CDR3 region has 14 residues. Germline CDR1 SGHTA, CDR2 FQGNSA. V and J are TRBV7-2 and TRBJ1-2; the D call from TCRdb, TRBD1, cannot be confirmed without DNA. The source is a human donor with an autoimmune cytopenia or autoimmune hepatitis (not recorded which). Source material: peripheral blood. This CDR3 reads CASSPGGTGYGYTF.